This is a list of T cell receptor beta chains from one sample in a study of CD8 T cells in ankylosing spondylitis. In TCRdb, the 5' RACE reads were re-called with MiXCR into one record per CDR3 protein. The table shows 100,000 to 150,000 distinct CDR3 sequences, with around 7% occurring only once. The specimen sequenced was blood, either unsorted or a sorted T cell fraction (not recorded which). The receptor source for this set is a male donor with ankylosing spondylitis or in good health (not recorded which). The CDR3 runs from the conserved cysteine through the conserved F or W. Fields, in order: clone size, D gene, V gene, J gene, CDR3 protein, CDR3 DNA. A D gene is named only where the DNA matches it firmly. Only some rows state a clone size, as once, few, many or a class for expanded clones.

>many|NA|TRBV12-3/TRBV12-4|TRBJ2-6
CASSLRGTGANVLTF
TGTGCCAGCAGTTTAAGAGGGACTGGGGCCAACGTCCTGACTTTC
>few|NA|TRBV20-1|TRBJ1-5
CSAAGVGRSNQPQHF
TGCAGTGCTGCCGGTGTGGGCCGAAGCAATCAGCCCCAGCATTTT
>many|TRBD2|TRBV20-1|TRBJ2-5
CSARRPFGTSGRPQETQYF
TGCAGTGCTAGGCGCCCTTTCGGAACTAGCGGGAGGCCCCAAGAGACCCAGTACTTC
>many|TRBD1|TRBV7-3|TRBJ2-3
CASSFGQGLADTQYF
TGTGCCAGCAGCTTTGGACAGGGGCTGGCAGATACGCAGTATTTT
>many|TRBD1|TRBV12-3/TRBV12-4|TRBJ2-7
CASSPGTGRSHEQYF
TGTGCCAGCAGTCCCGGGACAGGCCGCTCCCACGAGCAGTACTTC
>many|NA|TRBV20-1|TRBJ1-4
CSARGAANEKLFF
TGCAGTGCCCGGGGGGCTGCTAATGAAAAACTGTTTTTT
>many|TRBD2|TRBV15|TRBJ2-1
CATSRDLAAVSYNEQFF
TGTGCCACCAGCAGAGATCTAGCGGCGGTTTCCTACAATGAGCAGTTCTTC
>many|NA|TRBV7-2|TRBJ2-3
CASSRDWDTDTQYF
TGTGCCAGCAGCAGGGACTGGGACACAGATACGCAGTATTTT
>few|NA|TRBV29-1|TRBJ2-7
CSVERGVPYEQYF
TGCAGCGTTGAAAGGGGAGTCCCCTACGAGCAGTACTTC
>many|NA|TRBV20-1|TRBJ1-2
CSVLHRVRYTF
TGCAGTGTTCTCCACAGGGTCCGCTACACCTTC
>many|NA|TRBV28|TRBJ2-7
CASLSLGGAYEQYF
TGTGCCAGCCTATCCCTGGGCGGCGCCTACGAGCAGTACTTC
>many|TRBD2|TRBV20-1|TRBJ2-7
CSAKENSGRIYEQYF
TGCAGTGCTAAAGAAAATAGCGGGAGAATCTACGAGCAGTACTTC
>many|TRBD2|TRBV5-1|TRBJ2-2
CASSTGLAGKNTGELFF
TGCGCCAGCAGCACGGGACTAGCGGGGAAGAACACCGGGGAGCTGTTTTTT
>many|NA|TRBV18|TRBJ2-3
CASSPPVLSTDTQYF
TGTGCCAGCTCACCCCCGGTTTTGAGCACAGATACGCAGTATTTT
>few|NA|TRBV28|TRBJ1-2
CASSLDTVYGYTF
TGTGCCAGCAGTTTAGATACAGTCTATGGCTACACCTTC
>many|NA|TRBV7-8|TRBJ1-2
CASSVDSSGYTF
TGTGCCAGCAGCGTGGACAGTAGTGGCTACACCTTC
>many|NA|TRBV5-1|TRBJ2-3
CASSAHRRKDTQYF
TGCGCCAGCAGCGCACACCGGAGGAAGGATACGCAGTATTTT
>many|TRBD1|TRBV11-1|TRBJ2-1
CASSTGTGIGVEQFF
TGTGCCAGCAGCACCGGGACAGGGATTGGTGTTGAGCAGTTCTTC
>many|TRBD2|TRBV20-1|TRBJ2-3
CSALGLAGWVQYF
TGCAGTGCCCTGGGACTAGCGGGGTGGGTGCAGTATTTT
>many|TRBD1|TRBV5-5|TRBJ1-2
CASSMDRAYYGYTF
TGTGCCAGCAGCATGGACAGGGCGTACTATGGCTACACCTTC
>many|TRBD2|TRBV7-3|TRBJ2-1
CASSSGLALNSYNEQFF
TGTGCCAGCAGCTCTGGACTAGCCCTTAACTCCTACAATGAGCAGTTCTTC
>NA|NA|TRBV12-3/TRBV12-4|TRBJ1-4
CASSGPDYEKLFF
TGTGCCAGCAGCGGGCCTGACTATGAAAAACTGTTTTTT
>many|NA|TRBV12-3/TRBV12-4|TRBJ2-5
CASRRGAEETQYF
TGTGCCAGCAGGAGGGGAGCGGAAGAGACCCAGTACTTC
>many|TRBD2|TRBV20-1|TRBJ2-5
CSAPGTSGRTQETQYF
TGCAGTGCTCCTGGGACTAGCGGGAGGACCCAGGAGACCCAGTACTTC
>many|NA|TRBV11-2|TRBJ2-3
CASSLTTAITDTQYF
TGTGCCAGCAGCTTAACGACGGCGATCACAGATACGCAGTATTTT
>many|TRBD1|TRBV20-1|TRBJ1-5
CSAKGANNQPQHF
TGCAGTGCTAAGGGGGCGAACAATCAGCCCCAGCATTTT
>many|NA|TRBV7-2|TRBJ2-5
CASSFAATGPQETQYF
TGTGCCAGCAGCTTCGCTGCAACGGGCCCCCAAGAGACCCAGTACTTC
>many|TRBD2|TRBV7-9|TRBJ2-7
CASSPGTSGVYEQYF
TGTGCCAGCAGCCCCGGGACTAGCGGTGTCTACGAGCAGTACTTC
>many|NA|TRBV20-1|TRBJ1-1
CSASTGSAAYTEAFF
TGCAGTGCTAGTACAGGGTCGGCGGCTTACACTGAAGCTTTCTTT
>many|TRBD2|TRBV3-1|TRBJ2-1
CASSQVGTSGLNEQFF
TGTGCCAGCAGCCAAGTAGGGACTAGCGGGTTGAATGAGCAGTTCTTC
>many|TRBD1|TRBV20-1|TRBJ2-2
CSAAAGTGAGELFF
TGCAGTGCAGCGGCCGGGACAGGAGCCGGGGAGCTGTTTTTT
>many|TRBD2|TRBV29-1|TRBJ2-7
CSVAGGPYEQYF
TGCAGCGTTGCGGGAGGGCCCTACGAGCAGTACTTC
>many|TRBD1|TRBV5-1|TRBJ1-6
CASRDRENSPLHF
TGCGCCAGTCGGGACAGGGAGAATTCACCCCTCCACTTT
>many|TRBD2|TRBV11-2|TRBJ2-1
CASSRRTSGTYSYNEQFF
TGTGCCAGCAGCAGAAGGACTAGCGGGACCTACTCCTACAATGAGCAGTTCTTC